The subject of this entry is one TCR beta chain. Antigen: not known. Each CDR3 protein is one row after TCRdb ran MiXCR on the 5' RACE reads. Here the sample spans nearly 350,000 distinct CDR3 sequences, over 10% being singletons. This sample was taken from a study of T-cell memory formation after mild COVID-19. The CDR3 extends over 13 amino acids. V lost 1 base and J 7 bases, leaving 10 bases between the germline ends. Germline loops: CDR1 MGHRA, CDR2 YSYEKL. General study results and limits: Of the contracting clones, CD4+ ones lay mainly in CM and EM, and CD8+ ones in EMRA.

Sequenced input: PBMCs or a T cell subset sorted from them (not recorded which). The source of this sequence is a man younger than 30 who had mild COVID-19 (a few samples of this study predate the infection). Cell type and time point are not known. The rearrangement links TRBV4-1 to TRBJ1-1; D may be TRBD1 (5 bases). CDR3 sequence reads: CASSQVPGREAFF. CDR3 nucleotide sequence: TGCGCCAGCAGCCAAGTGCCGGGACGTGAAGCTTTCTTT.